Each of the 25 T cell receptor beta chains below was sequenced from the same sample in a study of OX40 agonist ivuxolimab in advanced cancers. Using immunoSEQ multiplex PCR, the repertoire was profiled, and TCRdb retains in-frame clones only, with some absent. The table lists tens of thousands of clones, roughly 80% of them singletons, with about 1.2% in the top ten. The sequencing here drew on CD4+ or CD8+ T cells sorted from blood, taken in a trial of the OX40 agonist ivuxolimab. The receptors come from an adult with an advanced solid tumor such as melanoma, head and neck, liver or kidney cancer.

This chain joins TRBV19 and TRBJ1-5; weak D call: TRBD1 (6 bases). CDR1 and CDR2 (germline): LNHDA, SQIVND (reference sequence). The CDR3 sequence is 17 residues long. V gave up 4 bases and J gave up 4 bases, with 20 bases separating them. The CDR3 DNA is TGTGCCAGTAGTACGACAGGAAGATGGGCCTCGAATCAGCCCCAGCATTTT. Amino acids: CASSTTGRWASNQPQHF.

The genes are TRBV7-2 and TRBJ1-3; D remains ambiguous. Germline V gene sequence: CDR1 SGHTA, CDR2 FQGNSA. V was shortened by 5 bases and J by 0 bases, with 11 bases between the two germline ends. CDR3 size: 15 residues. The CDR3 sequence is CASSLTVFSGNTIYF. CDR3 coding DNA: TGTGCCAGCAGCCTGACTGTTTTCTCTGGAAACACCATATATTTT. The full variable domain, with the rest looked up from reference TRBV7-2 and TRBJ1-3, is GAGVSQSPSNKVTEKGKDVELRCDPISGHTALYWYRQSLGQGLEFLIYFQGNSAPDKSGLPSDRFSAERTGGSVSTLTIQRTQQEDSAVYLCASSLTVFSGNTIYFGEGSWLTVV.

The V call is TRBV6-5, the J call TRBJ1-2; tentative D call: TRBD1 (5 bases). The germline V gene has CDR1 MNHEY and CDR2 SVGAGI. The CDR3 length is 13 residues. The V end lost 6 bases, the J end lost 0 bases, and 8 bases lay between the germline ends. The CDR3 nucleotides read TGTGCCAGCAGCGACAGCCCTAACTATGGCTACACCTTC. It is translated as CASSDSPNYGYTF.

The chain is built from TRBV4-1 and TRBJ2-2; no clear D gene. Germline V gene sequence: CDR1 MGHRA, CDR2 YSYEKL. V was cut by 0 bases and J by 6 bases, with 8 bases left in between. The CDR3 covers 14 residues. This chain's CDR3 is CASSQDQAPGELFF. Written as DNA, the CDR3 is TGCGCCAGCAGCCAAGATCAAGCCCCCGGGGAGCTGTTTTTT.

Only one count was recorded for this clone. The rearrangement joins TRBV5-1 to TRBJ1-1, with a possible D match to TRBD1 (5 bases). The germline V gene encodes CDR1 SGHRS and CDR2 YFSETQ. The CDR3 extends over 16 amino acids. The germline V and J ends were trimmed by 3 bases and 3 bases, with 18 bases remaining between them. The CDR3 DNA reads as TGCGCCAGCAGCTCCAGGTCAGGGTTGAGGGACACTGAAGCTTTCTTT. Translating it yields CASSSRSGLRDTEAFF.

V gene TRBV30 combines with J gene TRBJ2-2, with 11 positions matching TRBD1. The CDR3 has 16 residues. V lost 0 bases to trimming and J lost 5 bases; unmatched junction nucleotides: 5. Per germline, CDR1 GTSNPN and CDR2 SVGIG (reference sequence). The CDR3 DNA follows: TGTGCCTGGAGTGTACGGACAGGGGGCCGGACCGGGGAGCTGTTTTTT. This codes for CAWSVRTGGRTGELFF.

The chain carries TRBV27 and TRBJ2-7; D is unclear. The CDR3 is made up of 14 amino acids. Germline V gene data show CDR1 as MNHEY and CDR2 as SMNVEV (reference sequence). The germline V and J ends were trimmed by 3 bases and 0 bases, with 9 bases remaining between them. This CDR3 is CASSFRLFSYEQYF. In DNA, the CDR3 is TGTGCCAGCAGTTTTCGGCTCTTCTCCTACGAGCAGTACTTC.

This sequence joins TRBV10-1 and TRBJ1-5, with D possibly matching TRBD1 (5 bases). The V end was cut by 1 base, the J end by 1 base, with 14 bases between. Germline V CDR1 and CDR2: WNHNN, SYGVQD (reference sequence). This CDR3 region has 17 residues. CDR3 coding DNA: TGCGCCAGCAGTGAGTGGAGCGGGGAGGGGAGCAATCAGCCCCAGCATTTT. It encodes CASSEWSGEGSNQPQHF.

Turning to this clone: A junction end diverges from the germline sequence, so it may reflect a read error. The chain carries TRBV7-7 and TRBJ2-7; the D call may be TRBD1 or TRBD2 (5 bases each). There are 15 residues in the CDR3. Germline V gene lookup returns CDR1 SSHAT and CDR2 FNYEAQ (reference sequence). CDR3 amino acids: CASSPRDGRLYEQYF. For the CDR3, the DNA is TGTGCTAGCAGCCCCCGGGACGGACGACTTTACGAGCAGTACTTC.

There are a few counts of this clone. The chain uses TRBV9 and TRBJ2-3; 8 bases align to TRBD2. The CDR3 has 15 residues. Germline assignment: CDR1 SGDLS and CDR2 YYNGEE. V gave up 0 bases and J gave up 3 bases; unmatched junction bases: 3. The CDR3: CASSVERGKTDTQYF. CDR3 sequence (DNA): TGTGCCAGCAGCGTAGAGCGGGGGAAGACAGATACGCAGTATTTT.

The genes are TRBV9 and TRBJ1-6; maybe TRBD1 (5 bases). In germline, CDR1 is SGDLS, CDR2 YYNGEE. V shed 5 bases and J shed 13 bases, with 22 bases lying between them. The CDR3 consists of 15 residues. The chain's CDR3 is CASSFESDSSSPLHF. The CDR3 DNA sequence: TGTGCCAGCAGTTTCGAATCCGACAGCTCTTCCCCCCTCCACTTT.

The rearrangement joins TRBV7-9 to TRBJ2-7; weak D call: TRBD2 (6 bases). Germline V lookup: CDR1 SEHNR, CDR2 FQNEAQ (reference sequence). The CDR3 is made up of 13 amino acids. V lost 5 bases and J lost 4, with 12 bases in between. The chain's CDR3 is CASSISGLYEQYF. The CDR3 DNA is TGTGCCAGCAGCATCTCGGGACTGTACGAGCAGTACTTC.

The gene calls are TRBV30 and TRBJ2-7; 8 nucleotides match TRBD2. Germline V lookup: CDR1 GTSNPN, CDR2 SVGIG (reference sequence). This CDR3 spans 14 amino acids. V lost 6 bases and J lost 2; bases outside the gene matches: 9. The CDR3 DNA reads TGTGCCTGCCGGCGGCGGGGGGCCGCCTACGAGCAGTACTTC. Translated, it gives CACRRRGAAYEQYF.

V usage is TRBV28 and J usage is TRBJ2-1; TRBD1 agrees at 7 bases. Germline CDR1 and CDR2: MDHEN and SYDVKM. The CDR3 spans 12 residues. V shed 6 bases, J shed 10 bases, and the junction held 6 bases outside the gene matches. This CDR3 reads CASSIPGQEQFF. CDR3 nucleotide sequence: TGTGCCAGCAGCATACCGGGACAGGAGCAGTTCTTC.

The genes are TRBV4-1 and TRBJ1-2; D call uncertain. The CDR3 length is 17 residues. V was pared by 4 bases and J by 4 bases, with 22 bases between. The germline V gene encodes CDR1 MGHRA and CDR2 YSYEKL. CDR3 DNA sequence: TGCGCCAGCAGCCGAGAATCTATGGGTCCCCTGGGCTATGGCTACACCTTC. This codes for CASSRESMGPLGYGYTF.

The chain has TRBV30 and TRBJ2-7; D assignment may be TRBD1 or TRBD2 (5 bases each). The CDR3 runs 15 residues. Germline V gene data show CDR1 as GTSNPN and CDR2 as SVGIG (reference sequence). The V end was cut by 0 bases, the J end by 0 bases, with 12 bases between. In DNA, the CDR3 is TGTGCCTGGAGTGTTCCCGGGGCGAGCTCCTACGAGCAGTACTTC. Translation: CAWSVPGASSYEQYF.

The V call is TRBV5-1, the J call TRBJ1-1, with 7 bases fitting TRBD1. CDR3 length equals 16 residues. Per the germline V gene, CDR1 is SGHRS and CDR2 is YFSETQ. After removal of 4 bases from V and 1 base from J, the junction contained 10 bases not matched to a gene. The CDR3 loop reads CASSRRPGTENTEAFF. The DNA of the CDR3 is TGCGCCAGCAGCCGACGTCCCGGGACAGAGAACACTGAAGCTTTCTTT.

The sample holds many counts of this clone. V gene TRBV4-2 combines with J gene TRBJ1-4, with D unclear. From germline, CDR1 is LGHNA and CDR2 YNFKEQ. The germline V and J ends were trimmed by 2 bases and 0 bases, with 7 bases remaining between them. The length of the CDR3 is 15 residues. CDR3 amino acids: CASSQFETTNEKLFF. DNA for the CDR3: TGTGCCAGCAGCCAATTTGAAACAACTAATGAAAAACTGTTTTTT.

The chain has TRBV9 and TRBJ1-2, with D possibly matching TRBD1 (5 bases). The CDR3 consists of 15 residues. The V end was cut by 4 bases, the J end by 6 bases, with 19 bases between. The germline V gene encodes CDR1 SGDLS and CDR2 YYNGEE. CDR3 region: CASSPNWGNRDGYTF. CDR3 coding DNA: TGTGCCAGCAGCCCAAATTGGGGGAACCGAGATGGCTACACCTTC. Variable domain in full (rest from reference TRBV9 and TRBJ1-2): DSGVTQTPKHLITATGQRVTLRCSPRSGDLSVYWYQQSLDQGLQFLIQYYNGEERAKGNILERFSAQQFPDLHSELNLSSLELGDSALYFCASSPNWGNRDGYTFGSGTRLTVV.

CDR3 sequence reads: CASRLGTSGASYEQYF. The CDR3 nucleotides are TGTGCCAGCAGACTCGGGACTAGCGGGGCCTCCTACGAGCAGTACTTC. V gene TRBV2 combines with J gene TRBJ2-7; 13 bases fit TRBD2. This CDR3 spans 16 amino acids. J was trimmed by 0 bases and V by 6 bases; bases with no gene match: 5. Per germline, CDR1 SNHLY and CDR2 FYNNEI.

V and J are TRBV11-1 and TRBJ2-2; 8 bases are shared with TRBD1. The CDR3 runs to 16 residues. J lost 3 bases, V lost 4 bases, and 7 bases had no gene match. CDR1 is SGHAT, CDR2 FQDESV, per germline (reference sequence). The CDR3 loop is CASSSPDRADTGELFF. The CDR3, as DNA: TGTGCCAGCAGCTCGCCGGACAGGGCGGACACCGGGGAGCTGTTTTTT.

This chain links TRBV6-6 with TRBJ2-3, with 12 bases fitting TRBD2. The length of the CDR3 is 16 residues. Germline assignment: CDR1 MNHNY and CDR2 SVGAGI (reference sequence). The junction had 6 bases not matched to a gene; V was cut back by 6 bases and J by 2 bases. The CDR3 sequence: CASRYTSGGYTDTQYF. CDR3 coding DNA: TGTGCCAGCAGATATACTAGCGGGGGGTACACAGATACGCAGTATTTT.

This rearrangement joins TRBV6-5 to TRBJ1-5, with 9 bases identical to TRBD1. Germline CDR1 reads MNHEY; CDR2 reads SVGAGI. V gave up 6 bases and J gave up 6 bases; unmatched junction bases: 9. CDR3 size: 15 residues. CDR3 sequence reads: CASRGQGRNRQPQHF. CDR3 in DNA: TGTGCCAGCAGGGGACAGGGCAGGAATCGTCAGCCCCAGCATTTT.

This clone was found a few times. This CDR3 reads CASSSDRDNEKLFF. In nucleotides, the CDR3 is TGTGCCAGCAGCTCCGACAGGGATAATGAAAAACTGTTTTTT. This rearrangement joins TRBV7-6 to TRBJ1-4, with 7 bases fitting TRBD1. In germline, CDR1 is SGHVS, CDR2 FNYEAQ. The CDR3 has 14 residues. Trimming at V came to 4 bases and at J to 4 bases, leaving 3 bases not matched to a gene.

The CDR3 loop reads CASKGPGQTEAFF. In DNA, the CDR3 is TGTGCCAGTAAGGGGCCGGGGCAGACTGAAGCTTTCTTT. V is TRBV19 and J is TRBJ1-1; possibly TRBD1 for D (5 bases). This CDR3 comprises 13 residues. The germline V gene encodes CDR1 LNHDA and CDR2 SQIVND (reference sequence). V lost 7 bases and J 5 bases, leaving 14 bases between the germline ends.